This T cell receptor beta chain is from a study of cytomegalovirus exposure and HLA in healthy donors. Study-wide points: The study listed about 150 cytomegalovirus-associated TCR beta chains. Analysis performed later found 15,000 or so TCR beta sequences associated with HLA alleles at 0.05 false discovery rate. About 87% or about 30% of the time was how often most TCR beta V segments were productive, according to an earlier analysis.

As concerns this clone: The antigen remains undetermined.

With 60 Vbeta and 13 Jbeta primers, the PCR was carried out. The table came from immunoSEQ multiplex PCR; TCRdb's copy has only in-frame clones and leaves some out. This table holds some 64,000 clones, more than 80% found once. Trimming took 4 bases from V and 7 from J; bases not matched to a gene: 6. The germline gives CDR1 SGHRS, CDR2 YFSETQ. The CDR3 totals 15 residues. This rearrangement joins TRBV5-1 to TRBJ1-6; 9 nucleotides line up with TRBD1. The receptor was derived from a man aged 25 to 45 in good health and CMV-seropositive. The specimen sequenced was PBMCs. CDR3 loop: CASSPDRGRNSPLHF. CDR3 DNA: TGCGCCAGCAGCCCCGACAGGGGGAGGAATTCACCCCTCCACTTT.